A single sample is the source of the 25 T cell receptor beta chains below, sequenced in a study of T cell repertoires in cytomegalovirus infection. One entry per CDR3 protein results from TCRdb running MiXCR on the reads. The table has a few hundred thousand distinct CDR3 sequences, 15% to 20% seen once. What was sequenced was CD8+ T cells from PBMCs. These TCRs come from a human donor in good health (CMV status not recorded). Some clones in this sample may be carry-over from other donors' samples.

The chain uses TRBV6-2 or TRBV6-3 and TRBJ1-5; no clear D gene. Between the trimmed V and J ends, which lost 1 base and 4 bases, there was a span of 5 bases. This CDR3 is built from 13 residues. Looked up from germline, CDR1 is MNHEY and CDR2 is SVGEGT. CDR3 in amino acids: CASSYLENQPQHF. The DNA for the CDR3 is TGTGCCAGCAGTTACTTGGAGAATCAGCCCCAGCATTTT.

The table lists this clonotype with a few counts. The gene calls are TRBV28 and TRBJ2-7; D remains ambiguous. Germline-derived CDR1 and CDR2 are MDHEN and SYDVKM. V dropped 3 bases and J dropped 0 bases, with 12 bases sitting between them. The CDR3 totals 15 residues. DNA for the CDR3: TGTGCCAGCAGTTTGTATGGGGAAACCTCCTACGAGCAGTACTTC. This encodes CASSLYGETSYEQYF.

This clonotype showed up many times. The V call is TRBV28, the J call TRBJ2-2; D is unresolved. This CDR3 contains 17 residues. The V and J ends lost 2 bases and 4 bases respectively, with 17 bases between them. The germline CDR1 and CDR2 sequences are MDHEN and SYDVKM. The CDR3 region is CASSLTFDKPSTGELFF. In DNA form, the CDR3 reads TGTGCCAGCAGTTTAACTTTTGACAAACCCAGCACCGGGGAGCTGTTTTTT.

The chain is built from TRBV6-5 and TRBJ2-7; D might be TRBD2 (6 bases). CDR1 is MNHEY and CDR2 is SVGAGI in the germline V gene. The CDR3 covers 15 residues. V was cut by 5 bases and J by 0 bases, with 14 bases left in between. In DNA form, the CDR3 reads TGTGCCAGCAGTAACCGGGACTCCTACTCCTACGAGCAGTACTTC. Translating it yields CASSNRDSYSYEQYF.

The table lists this clonotype with many counts. The chain couples TRBV7-8 to TRBJ1-1, with D possibly TRBD1 on 5 matching bases. Trimming stripped 5 bases from V and 3 bases from J, with 16 bases between. The CDR3 covers 15 residues. The germline V gene has CDR1 SGHVS and CDR2 FQNEAQ. In DNA form, the CDR3 reads TGTGCCAGCAGCCCCCCGGGGGGGGAGTACACTGAAGCTTTCTTT. The encoded protein is CASSPPGGEYTEAFF.

This clonotype was counted many times. This chain links TRBV14 with TRBJ1-1, with a possible D match to TRBD1 (6 bases). This CDR3 comprises 15 residues. V shed 6 bases and J shed 7 bases, with 21 bases lying between them. Germline assignment: CDR1 SGHDN and CDR2 FVKESK. In DNA form, the CDR3 reads TGTGCCAGCAGACCTACCGGACAGACCCCGTTTGAAGCTTTCTTT. It encodes CASRPTGQTPFEAFF.

This clonotype has ten or more counts. This chain uses TRBV7-2 with TRBJ2-7; D ambiguous. The V gene's germline CDR1 is SGHTA and CDR2 FQGNSA. The CDR3 has 17 amino acids. With 4 bases removed from V and 2 bases from J, the gap between germline ends came to 21 bases. The CDR3 reads CASSSKRSAGTTYEQYF. CDR3 coding DNA: TGTGCCAGCAGCTCAAAACGGTCAGCAGGCACTACCTACGAGCAGTACTTC.

The chain couples TRBV4-3 to TRBJ1-2, with D perhaps matching TRBD1 (6 bases). This CDR3 spans 16 amino acids. Germline CDR1 LGHNA, CDR2 YSLEER. The V and J ends lost 1 base and 0 bases respectively, with 12 bases between them. The CDR3 protein is CASSQAGAETNYGYTF. The CDR3 DNA reads TGCGCCAGCAGCCAAGCGGGGGCAGAAACTAACTATGGCTACACCTTC.

The table lists this clonotype with many counts. The chain has TRBV20-1 and TRBJ1-1, with a possible D match to TRBD1 (5 bases). The germline CDR1 and CDR2 sequences are DFQATT and SNEGSKA (reference sequence). The CDR3 spans 14 residues. The V and J ends lost 1 base and 4 bases respectively, with 13 bases between them. The CDR3 reads CSARAVGRGTEAFF. The CDR3 DNA reads TGCAGTGCTAGAGCGGTGGGGAGGGGCACTGAAGCTTTCTTT.

Many counts were recorded for this clonotype. The V and J genes are TRBV7-2 and TRBJ1-1; possibly TRBD1 for D (5 bases). From germline, CDR1 is SGHTA and CDR2 FQGNSA. Trimming left V 1 base short and J 6 bases short, with 15 bases between. The CDR3 totals 15 residues. The CDR3 nucleotides read TGTGCCAGCAGCTTAGGAATTATGGGACGGGCTGAAGCTTTCTTT. Its protein product is CASSLGIMGRAEAFF.

The chain links TRBV29-1 to TRBJ1-2; 9 positions agree with TRBD1. Germline CDR1 is SQVTM and CDR2 is ANQGSEA. The CDR3 covers 14 residues. V was pared by 3 bases and J by 6 bases, with 8 bases of the junction left unmatched. The CDR3 DNA is TGCAGCGTTGAGAGTGGGACAGGGTCTAATGGCTACACCTTC. Translation: CSVESGTGSNGYTF.

A few counts support this clonotype. The rearrangement links TRBV6-4 to TRBJ1-5; maybe TRBD1 (5 bases). The V gene lost 1 base and the J gene lost 4 bases, with 17 bases spanning the gap. Germline V gene lookup returns CDR1 MRHNA and CDR2 SNTAGT. The CDR3 runs 17 residues. This CDR3 reads CASSDFGGQGGNQPQHF. The CDR3 region has the DNA TGTGCCAGCAGTGACTTTGGAGGGCAGGGTGGTAATCAGCCCCAGCATTTT.

Ten or more counts support this clonotype. The chain carries TRBV7-2 and TRBJ2-7, with D possibly being TRBD1 or TRBD2 (6 bases each). The germline V and J ends were trimmed by 2 bases and 3 bases, with 20 bases remaining between them. This CDR3 is 17 amino acids long. The germline gives CDR1 SGHTA, CDR2 FQGNSA. The CDR3 sequence is CASSLNLGGLDSYEQYF. DNA of the CDR3: TGTGCCAGCAGCTTAAATCTTGGGGGGCTAGACAGCTACGAGCAGTACTTC.

The sample holds many counts of this clonotype. The chain recombines TRBV7-2 with TRBJ2-3; D is unclear. The length of the CDR3 is 15 residues. Germline CDR1 reads SGHTA; CDR2 reads FQGNSA. Trimming removed 2 bases from V and 3 bases from J, with 12 bases in between. The CDR3 loop is CASSLWAASTDTQYF. Written as DNA, the CDR3 is TGTGCCAGCAGCTTATGGGCTGCATCGACAGATACGCAGTATTTT. Looking up the rest from reference TRBV7-2 and TRBJ2-3 gives the full variable domain: GAGVSQSPSNKVTEKGKDVELRCDPISGHTALYWYRQSLGQGLEFLIYFQGNSAPDKSGLPSDRFSAERTGGSVSTLTIQRTQQEDSAVYLCASSLWAASTDTQYFGPGTRLTVL.

This clonotype was found many times. This chain links TRBV4-2 with TRBJ2-5; 10 nucleotides align to TRBD2. The junction had 3 bases not matched to a gene; V was cut back by 2 bases and J by 3 bases. Per the germline V gene, CDR1 is LGHNA and CDR2 is YNFKEQ. The CDR3 is 15 amino acids. The CDR3 bases are TGTGCCAGCAGCCAACCAACTAGCGGGAAAGAGACCCAGTACTTC. Protein sequence: CASSQPTSGKETQYF.

This clonotype has a count of ten or more. The chain is built from TRBV11-2 and TRBJ2-7; a weak D match, TRBD2 (7 bases). The CDR3 sequence is 15 residues long. The germline V and J ends were trimmed by 1 base and 7 bases, with 17 bases remaining between them. The germline V gene encodes CDR1 SGHAT and CDR2 FQNNGV. CDR3 protein: CASSLGRAGAWEQYF. For the CDR3, the DNA is TGTGCCAGCAGCTTAGGTCGTGCGGGGGCTTGGGAGCAGTACTTC.

CDR3 nucleotide sequence: TGCAGTGCTAGAGATAAGTCCGAGGGGAACACCATATATTTT. This encodes CSARDKSEGNTIYF. The V and J genes are TRBV20-1 and TRBJ1-3, with a tentative D call TRBD1 (5 bases). The CDR3 covers 14 residues. With 0 bases removed from V and 7 bases from J, the gap between germline ends came to 13 bases. Germline CDR1 is DFQATT and CDR2 is SNEGSKA (reference sequence).

The J gene is TRBJ2-1, the V gene TRBV14, with 15 nucleotides matching TRBD2. Trimming took 4 bases from V and 9 from J; bases not matched to a gene: 4. The CDR3 has 15 amino acids. Per germline, CDR1 SGHDN and CDR2 FVKESK. The CDR3, as DNA: TGTGCCAGCAGCCCCGGACTAGCGGGGGGGGGTGAGCAGTTCTTC. Amino acids: CASSPGLAGGGEQFF.

The table lists this clonotype with many counts. The rearrangement joins TRBV7-2 to TRBJ1-1; D perhaps matches TRBD1 (5 bases). The CDR3 covers 19 residues. V was clipped by 2 bases and J by 1 base, with 23 bases between them. Germline V CDR1 and CDR2: SGHTA, FQGNSA. CDR3 DNA sequence: TGTGCCAGCAGCTTAAGGCTAGGAGGATTCTCAGGGCCGAACACTGAAGCTTTCTTT. Translated: CASSLRLGGFSGPNTEAFF.

This clonotype has more than one count but fewer than ten. V and J are TRBV2 and TRBJ2-4, with unresolved D. The germline V gene encodes CDR1 SNHLY and CDR2 FYNNEI. There are 17 residues in the CDR3. Trimming removed 2 bases from V and 7 bases from J, with 21 bases in between. The CDR3 reads CASSENGPRTQGNIQYF. The CDR3, as DNA: TGTGCCAGCAGTGAAAACGGACCGCGAACCCAAGGGAACATTCAGTACTTC.

The gene calls are TRBV28 and TRBJ2-5; unclear D gene. CDR3 size: 15 residues. Germline CDR1 reads MDHEN; CDR2 reads SYDVKM. Trimming pared 4 bases from V and 1 base from J, leaving 13 bases between. The CDR3 nucleotides read TGTGCCAGCAGTTCCCCCCCCCTAGGCCAAGAGACCCAGTACTTC. Residues: CASSSPPLGQETQYF.

This clonotype has ten or more counts. The chain couples TRBV7-2 to TRBJ1-6; the D gene is possibly TRBD1 (5 bases). The CDR3 runs 16 residues. Trimming took 1 base from V and 8 from J, leaving 15 bases between them. The germline CDR1 and CDR2 sequences are SGHTA and FQGNSA. The CDR3: CASSLGAGPYDSPLHF. The CDR3, as DNA: TGTGCCAGCAGCTTAGGGGCGGGACCGTATGATTCACCCCTCCACTTT.

This clonotype was recorded many times. The V and J genes are TRBV7-6 and TRBJ2-5, with 9 bases that match TRBD2. V was clipped by 2 bases and J by 3 bases; unmatched bases: 7. CDR1 is SGHVS and CDR2 is FNYEAQ in the germline V gene. The CDR3 is 16 amino acids. CDR3 residues: CASSLIVAGVKETQYF. Written as DNA, the CDR3 is TGTGCCAGCAGCTTAATCGTAGCGGGAGTTAAAGAGACCCAGTACTTC.

The V call is TRBV7-6, the J call TRBJ1-2; a weak D match, TRBD1 (6 bases). V was cut by 2 bases and J by 8 bases, with 15 bases left in between. This CDR3 is 14 amino acids long. CDR1 is SGHVS and CDR2 is FNYEAQ in the germline V gene. The CDR3 bases are TGTGCCAGCAGCTTATCCGGGGGGCAGGAGGGCTACACCTTC. Its protein product is CASSLSGGQEGYTF.

The chain carries TRBV7-6 and TRBJ1-5; D might be TRBD1 (5 bases). The germline V gene has CDR1 SGHVS and CDR2 FNYEAQ. With 5 bases removed from V and 2 bases from J, the gap between germline ends came to 19 bases. CDR3 size: 17 residues. The CDR3 region is CASSERTGEGGNQPQHF. The CDR3 bases are TGTGCCAGCAGCGAGCGCACCGGGGAAGGGGGCAATCAGCCCCAGCATTTT.